This is a list of T cell receptor beta chains from one sample in a study of blood T cell repertoires in COVID-19. Using immunoSEQ multiplex PCR, the repertoire was profiled, and TCRdb retains in-frame clones only, with some absent. The repertoire holds 470,000 or so clones, with 70% to 90% as singletons. The sequenced sample consisted of PBMCs or T cells enriched from blood (not recorded which). These receptors were collected from a woman between 18 and 29 years old with acute COVID-19. Each CDR3 is given with its conserved first and last residue. The D gene is left open where the match is weak. Expanded clones get a size class; other rows say once, few or many, or leave the size out.

j_call	d_call	v_call	clone_size	cdr3_nt	cdr3_aa
TRBJ1-5	.	TRBV7-9	.	TGTGCCAGCAGCTCCCCAGGGAGCAATCAGCCCCAGCATTTT	CASSSPGSNQPQHF
TRBJ1-1	.	TRBV18	.	TGTGCCAGCTCACGGTACAGGGAGATTAAGGGGAACACTGAAGCTTTCTTT	CASSRYREIKGNTEAFF
TRBJ2-2	.	TRBV7-9	once	TGTGCCAGCAGCTACCCGGGACTCACCGGGGAGCTGTTTTTT	CASSYPGLTGELFF
TRBJ1-2	TRBD1	TRBV6-5	.	TGTGCCAGCAGTTACACACAGGGGGCTTATGGCTACACCTTC	CASSYTQGAYGYTF
TRBJ2-1	TRBD2	TRBV24-1	.	TGTGCCGCGGCGGGAGATCGGAATGAGCAGTTCTTC	CAAAGDRNEQFF
TRBJ2-1	TRBD2	TRBV3-1/TRBV3-2	.	TGTGCCAGCAGCCAAGTTGCGGGACTAGCGGGTTACAATGAGCAGTTCTTC	CASSQVAGLAGYNEQFF
TRBJ2-1	.	TRBV20-1	many	TGCAGTGCTAGTGCCCTCACGGGAAACCCGCATGAGCAGTTCTTC	CSASALTGNPHEQFF
TRBJ2-1	TRBD2	TRBV6-5	.	TGTGCCAGCAGTTACGGGACTAGCAATGAGCAGTTCTTC	CASSYGTSNEQFF
TRBJ1-6	TRBD1	TRBV29-1	.	TGCAGCGCCTATGACAGGGCCAGCTCCTATAATTCACCCCTCCACTTT	CSAYDRASSYNSPLHF
TRBJ1-6	.	TRBV27	.	TGTGCCAGCAGTCCCAAAAAGTCCCGAATTAGCTCCTATAATTCACCCCTCCACTTT	CASSPKKSRISSYNSPLHF
TRBJ1-4	TRBD1	TRBV10-3	few	TGTGCCATCAGTGAAGGAGGGGGCGGTGAAAAACTGTTTTTT	CAISEGGGGEKLFF
TRBJ1-2	.	TRBV19	.	TGTGCCAGTAGTATAGTGGGGACACCGTCATCGTATGGCTACACCTTC	CASSIVGTPSSYGYTF
TRBJ2-7	TRBD1	TRBV2	.	TGTGCCAGCAGTGACAGGACAGGGTACTACGAGCAGTACTTC	CASSDRTGYYEQYF
TRBJ1-5	.	TRBV7-2	.	TGTGCCAGCAGCCTAGTGTCGCGGGGCGCTGGTCAGCCCCAGCATTTT	CASSLVSRGAGQPQHF
TRBJ2-3	TRBD2	TRBV5-1	once	TGCGCCAGCAGCTTGGAGACTAGCGAGGCCGATACGCAGTATTTT	CASSLETSEADTQYF
TRBJ2-2	TRBD1	TRBV4-1	.	TGCGCCAGCAGCCCCGGACAGGGGTATTCGGGGGAGCTGTTTTTT	CASSPGQGYSGELFF
TRBJ2-1	.	TRBV5-4	.	TGTGCCAGCAGTTACGGGACAAACAATGAGCAGTTCTTC	CASSYGTNNEQFF
TRBJ1-5	.	TRBV24-1	.	TGTGCCACCAGTGATTCCAGGGGTGGTCCCAATCAGCCCCAGCATTTT	CATSDSRGGPNQPQHF
TRBJ1-2	.	TRBV20-1	.	TGCAGTGCTCCGACTGGATATGGCTACACCTTC	CSAPTGYGYTF
TRBJ1-5	.	TRBV13	.	TGTGCCAGCAGCCTACAGGGAAGCCAGCCCCAGCATTTT	CASSLQGSQPQHF
TRBJ2-7	.	TRBV6-2/TRBV6-3	.	TGTGCCAGCAGTTCAGGGATAGTCGAGCAGTACTTC	CASSSGIVEQYF
TRBJ2-5	.	TRBV9	.	TGTGCCAGCAGCTCTGAAGAGACCCAGTACTTC	CASSSEETQYF
TRBJ2-7	TRBD1	TRBV7-9	.	TGTGCCAGCAGCCGACAGGGATTCGTTGACGAGCAGTACTTC	CASSRQGFVDEQYF
TRBJ2-7	TRBD1	TRBV7-8	.	TGTGCCAGCAGAAAGGGACAGAGCTTGACCTACGAGCAGTACTTC	CASRKGQSLTYEQYF
TRBJ1-4	TRBD1	TRBV3-1/TRBV3-2	.	TGTGCCAGCAGCCAACCACTCCGGACAGGTCATGTTGATGAAAAACTGTTTTTT	CASSQPLRTGHVDEKLFF
TRBJ2-5	.	TRBV18	.	TGTGCCAGCTCCCGGACATCTGAAGAGACCCAGTACTTC	CASSRTSEETQYF
TRBJ2-7	.	TRBV9	.	TGTGCCAGCAGCCCGTACTTCGGCGAGCAGTACTTC	CASSPYFGEQYF
TRBJ2-1	.	TRBV6-6	.	TGTGCCAGCAGTTACGAAACTCCCACCCGTAATGAGCAGTTCTTC	CASSYETPTRNEQFF
TRBJ1-1	.	TRBV5-1	once	TGCGCCAGCAGCTTTAACATGGACACTGAAGCTTTCTTT	CASSFNMDTEAFF
TRBJ2-1	.	TRBV4-2	few	TGTGCCAGCAGCCCAGAGGGGCCGGGGGGCCGTTACAATGAGCAGTTCTTC	CASSPEGPGGRYNEQFF
TRBJ2-7	TRBD2	TRBV23-1	.	TGCGCCAGCAGACTATCAGCGGGAGGGCCCCGGGAGCAGTACTTC	CASRLSAGGPREQYF
TRBJ2-7	.	TRBV19	.	TGTGCCAGTAGTCTAACAGACGGGGTTTACTACGAGCAGTACTTC	CASSLTDGVYYEQYF
TRBJ2-7	.	TRBV5-5	.	TGTGCCAGCAGTTTTAGCGAGCAGTACTTC	CASSFSEQYF
TRBJ2-2	TRBD1	TRBV10-1	.	TGCGCCAGCAGTGAGGCGGTTTCTAGACAGGGGAGAACCGGGGAGCTGTTTTTT	CASSEAVSRQGRTGELFF
TRBJ1-2	.	TRBV19	.	TGTGCCAGCAGAGGAGGGGTTGGCTATGGCTACACCTTC	CASRGGVGYGYTF
TRBJ2-4	TRBD1	TRBV3-1/TRBV3-2	.	TGTGCCAGCAGCCAAGGGACAGGGCGAAAAAACATTCAGTACTTC	CASSQGTGRKNIQYF
TRBJ2-1	.	TRBV19	.	TGTGCCAGCCGGGAACAACTCTACAATGAGCAGTTCTTC	CASREQLYNEQFF
TRBJ1-2	.	TRBV20-1	.	TGCCCCGAGGAGGTAGGCTATGGCTACACCTTC	CPEEVGYGYTF
TRBJ2-5	.	TRBV4-3	.	TGCGCCAGCAGCCTGGGGGCGGGACAGCAAGAGACCCAGTACTTC	CASSLGAGQQETQYF
TRBJ1-5	.	TRBV19	.	TGTGCCAGCAACGCCGGGACAATCAATCAGCCCCAGCATTTT	CASNAGTINQPQHF
TRBJ2-7	.	TRBV4-3	.	TGCGCCAGCAGCCAAGAGCTATACTACGAGCAGTACTTC	CASSQELYYEQYF
TRBJ1-5	.	TRBV30	.	TGTGCCTGGGATAAAACAGGGAAAGGCAATCAGCCCCAGCATTTT	CAWDKTGKGNQPQHF
TRBJ1-1	TRBD1	TRBV5-4	.	TGTGCCAGCAGGTTCAACAGGGGGAGCGACACTGAAGCTTTCTTT	CASRFNRGSDTEAFF
TRBJ2-7	TRBD1	TRBV6-5	.	TGTGCCAGCAGTTACTCGACAGGACAGGGACACTACGAGCAGTACTTC	CASSYSTGQGHYEQYF